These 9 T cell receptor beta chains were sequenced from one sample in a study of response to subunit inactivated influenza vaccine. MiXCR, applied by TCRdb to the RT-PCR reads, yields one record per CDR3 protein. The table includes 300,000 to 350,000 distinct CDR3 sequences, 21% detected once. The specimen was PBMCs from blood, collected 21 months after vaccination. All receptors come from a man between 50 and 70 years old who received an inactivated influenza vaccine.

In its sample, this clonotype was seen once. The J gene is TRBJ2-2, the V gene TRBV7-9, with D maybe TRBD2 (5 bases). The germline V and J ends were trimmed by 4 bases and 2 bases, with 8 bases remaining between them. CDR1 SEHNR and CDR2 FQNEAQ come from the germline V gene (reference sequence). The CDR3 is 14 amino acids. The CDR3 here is CASSSGFNTGELFF. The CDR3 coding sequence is TGTGCCAGCAGCTCGGGATTCAACACCGGGGAGCTGTTTTTT. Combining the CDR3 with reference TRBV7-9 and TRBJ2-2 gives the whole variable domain DTGVSQNPRHKITKRGQNVTFRCDPISEHNRLYWYRQTLGQGPEFLTYFQNEAQLEKSRLLSDRFSAERPKGSFSTLEIQRTEQGDSAMYLCASSSGFNTGELFFGEGSRLTVL.

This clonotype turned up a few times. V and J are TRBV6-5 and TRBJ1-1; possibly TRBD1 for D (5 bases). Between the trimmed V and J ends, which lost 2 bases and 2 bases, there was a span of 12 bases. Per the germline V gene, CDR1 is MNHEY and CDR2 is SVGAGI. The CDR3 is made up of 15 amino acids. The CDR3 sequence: CASSYPSGVNTEAFF. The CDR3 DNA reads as TGTGCCAGCAGTTACCCGTCGGGGGTAAACACTGAAGCTTTCTTT.

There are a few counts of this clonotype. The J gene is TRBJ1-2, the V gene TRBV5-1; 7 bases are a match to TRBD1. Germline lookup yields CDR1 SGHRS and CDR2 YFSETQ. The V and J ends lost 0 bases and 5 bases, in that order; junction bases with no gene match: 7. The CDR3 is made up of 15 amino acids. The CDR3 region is CASSLARGVLYGYTF. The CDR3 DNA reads TGCGCCAGCAGCTTGGCCAGGGGGGTCCTATATGGCTACACCTTC.

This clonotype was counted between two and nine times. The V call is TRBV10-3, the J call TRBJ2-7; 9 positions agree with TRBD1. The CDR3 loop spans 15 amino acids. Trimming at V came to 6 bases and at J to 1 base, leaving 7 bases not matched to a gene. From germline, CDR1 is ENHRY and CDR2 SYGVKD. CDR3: CAIRTWDRVSYEQYF. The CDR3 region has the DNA TGTGCCATCAGGACTTGGGACAGGGTGTCCTACGAGCAGTACTTC.

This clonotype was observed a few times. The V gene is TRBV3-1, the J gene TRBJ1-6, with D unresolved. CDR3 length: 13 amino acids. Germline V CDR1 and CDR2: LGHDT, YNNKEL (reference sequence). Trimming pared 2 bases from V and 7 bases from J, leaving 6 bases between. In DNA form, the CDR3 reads TGTGCCAGCAGCCAAAATCCAAATTCACCCCTCCACTTT. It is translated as CASSQNPNSPLHF.

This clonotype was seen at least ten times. CDR3 residues: CASKPVGLAGVYEQYF. The CDR3 DNA reads TGTGCCAGCAAACCGGTAGGACTAGCGGGAGTATACGAGCAGTACTTC. This chain joins TRBV28 and TRBJ2-7; 13 bases fit TRBD2. After removal of 7 bases from V and 4 bases from J, the junction contained 10 bases not matched to a gene. CDR3 length: 16 amino acids. The germline V gene encodes CDR1 MDHEN and CDR2 SYDVKM.

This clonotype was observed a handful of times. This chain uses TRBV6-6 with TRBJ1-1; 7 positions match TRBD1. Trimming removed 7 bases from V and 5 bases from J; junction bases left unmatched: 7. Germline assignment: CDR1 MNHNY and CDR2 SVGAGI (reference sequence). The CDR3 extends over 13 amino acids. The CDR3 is CASTRQGITEAFF. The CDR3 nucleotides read TGTGCCAGCACCCGACAGGGAATTACTGAAGCTTTCTTT.

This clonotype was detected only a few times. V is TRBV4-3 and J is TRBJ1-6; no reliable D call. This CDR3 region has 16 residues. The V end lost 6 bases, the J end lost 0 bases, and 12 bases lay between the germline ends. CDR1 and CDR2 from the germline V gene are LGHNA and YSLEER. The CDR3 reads CASRTQRGSYNSPLHF. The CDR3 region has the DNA TGCGCCAGCAGGACCCAACGGGGCTCCTATAATTCACCCCTCCACTTT.

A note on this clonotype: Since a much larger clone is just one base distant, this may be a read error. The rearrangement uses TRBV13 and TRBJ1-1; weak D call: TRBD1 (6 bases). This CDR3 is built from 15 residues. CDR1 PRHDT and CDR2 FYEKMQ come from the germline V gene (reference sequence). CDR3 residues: CASSLTGLGDTGAFF. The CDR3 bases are TGTGCCAGCAGCTTAACAGGGCTAGGGGACACTGGAGCTTTCTTT.